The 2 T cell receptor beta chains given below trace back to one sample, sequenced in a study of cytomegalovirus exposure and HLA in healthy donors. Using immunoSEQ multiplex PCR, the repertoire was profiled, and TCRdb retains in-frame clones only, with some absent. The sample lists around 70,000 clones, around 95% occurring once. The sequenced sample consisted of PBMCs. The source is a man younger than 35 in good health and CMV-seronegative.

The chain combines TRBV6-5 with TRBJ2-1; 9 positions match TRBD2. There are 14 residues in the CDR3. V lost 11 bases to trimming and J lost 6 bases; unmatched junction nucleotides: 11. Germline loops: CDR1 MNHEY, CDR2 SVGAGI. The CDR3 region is CASAGGVTVNEQFF. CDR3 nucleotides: TGTGCCTCCGCGGGGGGGGTCACTGTCAATGAGCAGTTCTTC.

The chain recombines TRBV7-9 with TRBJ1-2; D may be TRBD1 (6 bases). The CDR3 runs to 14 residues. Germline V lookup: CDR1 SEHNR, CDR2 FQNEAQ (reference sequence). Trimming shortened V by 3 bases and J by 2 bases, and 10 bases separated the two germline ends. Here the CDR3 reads CASSFSGTNYGYTF. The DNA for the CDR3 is TGTGCCAGCAGCTTCTCCGGGACAAACTATGGCTACACCTTC.